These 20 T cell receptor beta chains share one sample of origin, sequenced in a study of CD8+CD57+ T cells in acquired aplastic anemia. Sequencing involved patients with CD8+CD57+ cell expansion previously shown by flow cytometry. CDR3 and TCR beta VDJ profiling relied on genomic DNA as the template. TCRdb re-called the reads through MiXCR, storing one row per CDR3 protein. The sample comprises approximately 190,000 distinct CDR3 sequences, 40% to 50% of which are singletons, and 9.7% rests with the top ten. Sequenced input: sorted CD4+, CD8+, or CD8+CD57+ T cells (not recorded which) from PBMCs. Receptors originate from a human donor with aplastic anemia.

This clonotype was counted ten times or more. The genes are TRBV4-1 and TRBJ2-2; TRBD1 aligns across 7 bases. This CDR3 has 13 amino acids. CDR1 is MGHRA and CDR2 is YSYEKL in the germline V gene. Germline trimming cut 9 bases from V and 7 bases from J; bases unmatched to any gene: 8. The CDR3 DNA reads TGCGCCAGTTACAGGGGTACGGGCGGGGAGCTGTTTTTT. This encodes CASYRGTGGELFF.

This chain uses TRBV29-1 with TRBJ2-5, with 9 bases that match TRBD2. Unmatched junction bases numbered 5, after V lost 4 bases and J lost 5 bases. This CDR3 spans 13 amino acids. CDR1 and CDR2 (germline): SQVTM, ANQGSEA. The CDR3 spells CSVGAGTSETQYF. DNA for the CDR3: TGCAGCGTTGGAGCCGGGACTAGCGAGACCCAGTACTTC.

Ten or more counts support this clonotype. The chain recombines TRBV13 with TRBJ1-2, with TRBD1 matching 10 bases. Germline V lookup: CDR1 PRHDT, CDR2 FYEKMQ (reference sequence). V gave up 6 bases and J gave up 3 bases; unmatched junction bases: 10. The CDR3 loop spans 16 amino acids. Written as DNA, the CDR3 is TGTGCCAGCAGTAGCTCACCGGGACAGGGGCACTATGGCTACACCTTC. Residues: CASSSSPGQGHYGYTF.

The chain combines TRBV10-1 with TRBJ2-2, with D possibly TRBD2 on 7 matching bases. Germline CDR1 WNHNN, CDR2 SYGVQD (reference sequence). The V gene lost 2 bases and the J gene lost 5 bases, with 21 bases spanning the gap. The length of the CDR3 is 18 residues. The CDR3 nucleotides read TGCGCCAGCAGTGAGCGTCCTGGGGGGGCTCGAGGGACCGGGGAGCTGTTTTTT. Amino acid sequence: CASSERPGGARGTGELFF.

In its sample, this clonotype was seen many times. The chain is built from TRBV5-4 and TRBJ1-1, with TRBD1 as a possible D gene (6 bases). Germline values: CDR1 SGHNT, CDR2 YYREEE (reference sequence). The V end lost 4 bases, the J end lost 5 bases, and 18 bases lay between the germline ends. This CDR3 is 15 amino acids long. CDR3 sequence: CASSVVMGARTEAFF. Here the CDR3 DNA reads TGTGCCAGCAGCGTAGTGATGGGGGCGCGGACTGAAGCTTTCTTT.

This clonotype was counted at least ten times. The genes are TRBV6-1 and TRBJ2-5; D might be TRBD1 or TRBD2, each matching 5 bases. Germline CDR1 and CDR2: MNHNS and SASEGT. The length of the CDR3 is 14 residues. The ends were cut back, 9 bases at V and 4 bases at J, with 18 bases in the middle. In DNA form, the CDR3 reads TGTGCCAGTTGGGGGACGGCGGTGAGAGAGACCCAGTACTTC. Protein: CASWGTAVRETQYF.

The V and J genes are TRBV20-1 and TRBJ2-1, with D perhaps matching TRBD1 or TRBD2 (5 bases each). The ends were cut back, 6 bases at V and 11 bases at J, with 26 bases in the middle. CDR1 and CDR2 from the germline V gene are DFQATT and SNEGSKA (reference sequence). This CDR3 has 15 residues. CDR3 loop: CSATSARGEASKQFF. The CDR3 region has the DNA TGCAGTGCCACCAGTGCGAGGGGCGAAGCCTCAAAGCAGTTCTTC.

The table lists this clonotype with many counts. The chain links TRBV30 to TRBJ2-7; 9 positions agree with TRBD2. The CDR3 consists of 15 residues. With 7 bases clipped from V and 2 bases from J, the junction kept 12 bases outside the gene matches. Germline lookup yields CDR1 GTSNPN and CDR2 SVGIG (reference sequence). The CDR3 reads CASARVAGDPYEQYF. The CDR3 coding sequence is TGTGCCTCCGCCAGGGTAGCGGGAGACCCCTACGAGCAGTACTTC.

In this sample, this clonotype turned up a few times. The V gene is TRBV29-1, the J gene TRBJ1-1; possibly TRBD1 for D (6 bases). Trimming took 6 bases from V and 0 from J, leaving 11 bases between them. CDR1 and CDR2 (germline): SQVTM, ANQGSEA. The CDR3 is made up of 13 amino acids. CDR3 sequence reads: CSVAGDMNTEAFF. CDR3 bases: TGCAGCGTCGCAGGGGACATGAACACTGAAGCTTTCTTT. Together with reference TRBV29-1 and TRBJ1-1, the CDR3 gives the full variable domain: SAVISQKPSRDICQRGTSLTIQCQVDSQVTMMFWYRQQPGQSLTLIATANQGSEATYESGFVIDKFPISRPNLTFSTLTVSNMSPEDSSIYLCSVAGDMNTEAFFGQGTRLTVV.

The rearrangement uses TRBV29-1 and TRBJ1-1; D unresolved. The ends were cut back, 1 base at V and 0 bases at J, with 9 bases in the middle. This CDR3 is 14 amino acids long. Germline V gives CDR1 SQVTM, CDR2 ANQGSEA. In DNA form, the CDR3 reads TGCAGCGTTGAAGCCCGGATAATGAACACTGAAGCTTTCTTT. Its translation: CSVEARIMNTEAFF.

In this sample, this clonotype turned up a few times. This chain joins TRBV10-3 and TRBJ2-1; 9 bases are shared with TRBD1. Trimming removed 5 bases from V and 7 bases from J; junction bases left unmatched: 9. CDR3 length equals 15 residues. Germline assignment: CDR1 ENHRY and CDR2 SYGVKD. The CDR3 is CAISSDRGGWNEQFF. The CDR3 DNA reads TGTGCCATCAGTTCGGACAGGGGAGGTTGGAATGAGCAGTTCTTC.

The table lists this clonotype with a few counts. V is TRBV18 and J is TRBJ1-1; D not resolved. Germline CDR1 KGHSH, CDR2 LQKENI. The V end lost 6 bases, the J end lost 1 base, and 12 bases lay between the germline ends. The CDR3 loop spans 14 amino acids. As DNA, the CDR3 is TGTGCCAGCTCGCACCTAGAGAAGAACACTGAAGCTTTCTTT. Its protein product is CASSHLEKNTEAFF. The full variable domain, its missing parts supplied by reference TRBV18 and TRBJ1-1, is NAGVMQNPRHLVRRRGQEARLRCSPMKGHSHVYWYRQLPEEGLKFMVYLQKENIIDESGMPKERFSAEFPKEGPSILRIQQVVRGDSAAYFCASSHLEKNTEAFFGQGTRLTVV.

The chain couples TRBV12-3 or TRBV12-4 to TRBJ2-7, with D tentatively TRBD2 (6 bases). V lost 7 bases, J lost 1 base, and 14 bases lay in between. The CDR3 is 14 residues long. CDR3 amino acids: CASNLSGGSYEQYF. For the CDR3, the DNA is TGTGCCAGCAACCTTAGCGGCGGATCCTACGAGCAGTACTTC.

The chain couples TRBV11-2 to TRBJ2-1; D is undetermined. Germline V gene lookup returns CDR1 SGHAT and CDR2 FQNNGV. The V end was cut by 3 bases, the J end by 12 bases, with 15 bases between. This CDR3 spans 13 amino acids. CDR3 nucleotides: TGTGCCAGCAGCTTGGGTCAGCAAAGTGGGCAGTTCTTC. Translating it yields CASSLGQQSGQFF.

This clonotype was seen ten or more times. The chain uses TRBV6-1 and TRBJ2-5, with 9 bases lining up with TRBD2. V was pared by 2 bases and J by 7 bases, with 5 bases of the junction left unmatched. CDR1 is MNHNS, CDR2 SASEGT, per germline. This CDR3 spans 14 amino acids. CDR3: CASSELGGGGTQYF. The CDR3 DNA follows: TGTGCCAGCAGTGAATTGGGCGGGGGGGGGACCCAGTACTTC.

This CDR3 reads CASSPLGGELFF. DNA for the CDR3: TGTGCCAGCAGCCCTTTGGGCGGGGAGCTGTTTTTT. The chain employs TRBV7-7 and TRBJ2-2, with D hard to call. The V and J ends lost 5 bases and 7 bases respectively, with 8 bases between them. CDR1 and CDR2 (germline): SSHAT, FNYEAQ (reference sequence). This CDR3 is 12 amino acids long.

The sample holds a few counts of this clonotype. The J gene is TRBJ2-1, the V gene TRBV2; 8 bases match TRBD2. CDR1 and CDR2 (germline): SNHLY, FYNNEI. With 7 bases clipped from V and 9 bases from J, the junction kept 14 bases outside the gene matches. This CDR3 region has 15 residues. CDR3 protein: CASIPELTGGGEQFF. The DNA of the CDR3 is TGTGCCAGCATTCCGGAGCTAACGGGAGGGGGTGAGCAGTTCTTC.

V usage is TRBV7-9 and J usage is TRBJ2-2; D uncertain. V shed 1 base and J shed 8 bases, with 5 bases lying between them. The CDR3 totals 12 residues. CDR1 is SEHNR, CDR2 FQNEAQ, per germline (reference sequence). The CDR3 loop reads CASSLVPGELFF. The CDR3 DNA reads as TGTGCCAGCAGCTTAGTTCCAGGGGAGCTGTTTTTT.

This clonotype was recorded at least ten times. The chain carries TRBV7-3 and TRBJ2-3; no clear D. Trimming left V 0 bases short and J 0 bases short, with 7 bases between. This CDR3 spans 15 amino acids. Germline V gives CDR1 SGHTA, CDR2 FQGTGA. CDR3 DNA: TGTGCCAGCAGCTTAACGCCCCGGAGCACAGATACGCAGTATTTT. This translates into CASSLTPRSTDTQYF.

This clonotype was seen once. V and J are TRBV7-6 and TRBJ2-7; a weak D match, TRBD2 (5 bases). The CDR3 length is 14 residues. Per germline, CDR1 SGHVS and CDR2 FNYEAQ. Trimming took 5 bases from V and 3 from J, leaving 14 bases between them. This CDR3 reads CASSPSRRVYEQYF. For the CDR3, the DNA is TGTGCCAGCAGCCCTAGCAGGAGAGTCTACGAGCAGTACTTC.